This entry concerns a single T cell receptor beta chain. The data are from a study of cytomegalovirus exposure and HLA in healthy donors. Primers for the PCR totalled 60 Vbeta and 13 Jbeta. Repertoires were generated with immunoSEQ multiplex PCR, while TCRdb's copy carries only in-frame clones and drops some. The data show hundreds of thousands of clones, with roughly 80% seen just once and 2.5% to 3.5% held by the top ten. The V gene's germline CDR1 is SQVTM and CDR2 ANQGSEA. The CDR3 totals 16 residues. The V end was cut by 2 bases, the J end by 2 bases, with 17 bases between. The clonotype originates from a young man in good health and CMV-seronegative. The V call is TRBV29-1, the J call TRBJ2-3; no clear D. The sequenced sample was PBMCs. DNA for the CDR3: TGCAGCGTTGAAACGGTTCAGGCCGAAACCACAGATACGCAGTATTTT. The encoded protein is CSVETVQAETTDTQYF.